This TCR beta chain was sequenced in a study of T cell changes during pregnancy in multiple sclerosis. This CDR3 has 15 amino acids. Deletions cut 1 base from V and 0 bases from J, with 9 bases between. CDR1 SNHLY and CDR2 FYNNEI come from the germline V gene. Sequenced by immunoSEQ multiplex PCR; TCRdb stores in-frame clones only, minus some. This table holds 38,000 or so clones, roughly 90% found once. V usage is TRBV2 and J usage is TRBJ2-5; D possibly corresponds to TRBD1 (6 bases). The TCR was taken from a female donor with multiple sclerosis, enrolled in a pregnancy study. The input for sequencing was CD4+ T cells from peripheral blood mononuclear cells, taken in the second trimester of pregnancy. CDR3: CASSEEGTNQETQYF. The CDR3 DNA sequence: TGTGCCAGCAGTGAAGAGGGGACAAACCAAGAGACCCAGTACTTC.